This TCR beta chain appears in the sequencing data of a study of identical twins. One entry per CDR3 protein, called by TCRdb with MiXCR from the 5' RACE reads. The table shows roughly 230,000 distinct CDR3 sequences, with around 8% occurring only once. The V gene end was trimmed by 2 bases and the J gene end by 1 base; junction bases not matched to a gene: 15. CDR3 length equals 20 residues. Germline values: CDR1 SGHAT, CDR2 FQNNGV. This sample was shared with a second study, whose subject was yellow fever vaccine responses in identical twins. That source adds: Twins reportedly had a vaccine T cell response that seemed partly convergent, partly personalized.

This clonotype was sampled from a woman aged 18-29 years in good health. The sample comprised CD8+ T cells sorted from blood. The rearrangement uses TRBV11-2 and TRBJ2-3; 10 bases match TRBD2. The CDR3 region has the DNA TGTGCCAGCAGCTTACCATTAACCCAGCTAAGCGGGGGGGGCACAGATACGCAGTATTTT. It translates to CASSLPLTQLSGGGTDTQYF. Full variable domain (rest looked up from reference TRBV11-2 and TRBJ2-3): EAGVAQSPRYKIIEKRQSVAFWCNPISGHATLYWYQQILGQGPKLLIQFQNNGVVDDSQLPKDRFSAERLKGVDSTLKIQPAKLEDSAVYLCASSLPLTQLSGGGTDTQYFGPGTRLTVL.